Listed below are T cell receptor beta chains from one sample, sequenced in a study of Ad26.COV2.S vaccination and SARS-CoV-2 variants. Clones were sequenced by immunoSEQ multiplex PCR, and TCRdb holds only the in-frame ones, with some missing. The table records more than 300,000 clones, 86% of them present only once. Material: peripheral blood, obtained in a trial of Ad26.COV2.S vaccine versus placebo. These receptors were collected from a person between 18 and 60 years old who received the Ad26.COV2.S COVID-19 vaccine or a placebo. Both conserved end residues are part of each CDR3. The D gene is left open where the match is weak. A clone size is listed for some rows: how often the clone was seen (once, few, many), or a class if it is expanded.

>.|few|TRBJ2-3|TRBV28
TGTGCCAGCTCTCCGGAGGCCCAGCGGAGCACAGATACGCAGTATTTT
CASSPEAQRSTDTQYF
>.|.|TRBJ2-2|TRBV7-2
TGTGCCAGCAGCAGAGGACAGCACACCGGGGAGCTGTTTTTT
CASSRGQHTGELFF
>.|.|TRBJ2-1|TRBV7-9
TGTGCCAGCAGTCCCGCCCAGGGTGAGCAGTTCTTC
CASSPAQGEQFF
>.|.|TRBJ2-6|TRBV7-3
TGTGCCAGCAGCTTTTTTAGCGTGACCTCTGGGGCCAACGTCCTGACTTTC
CASSFFSVTSGANVLTF
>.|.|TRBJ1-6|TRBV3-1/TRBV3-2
TGTGCCAGCAGCCAAGTTGGGGGCAATTCACCCCTCCACTTT
CASSQVGGNSPLHF
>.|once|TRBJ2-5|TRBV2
TGTGCCAGCAGTGGAGGGGCCGGAGAGACCCAGTACTTC
CASSGGAGETQYF
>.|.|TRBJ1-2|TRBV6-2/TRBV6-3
TGTGCCAGCAGTTACTCACCTCGGGGAAGCTATGGCTACACCTTC
CASSYSPRGSYGYTF
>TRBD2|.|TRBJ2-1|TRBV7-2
TGTGCCAGCAGCTTAGCGACGGGAGGCGGACCCCAGTTCTTC
CASSLATGGGPQFF
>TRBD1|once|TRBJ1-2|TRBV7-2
TGTGCCAGCAACTATGGAGGGGGCAGGGCTGGCTACACCTTC
CASNYGGGRAGYTF
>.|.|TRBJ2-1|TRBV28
TGTGCCAGCAGTCCCCTCCCCCCCGAGCAGTTCTTC
CASSPLPPEQFF
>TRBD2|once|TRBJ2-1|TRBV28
TGTGCCAGCAGTGCTAGCGGAAATGAGCAGTTCTTC
CASSASGNEQFF
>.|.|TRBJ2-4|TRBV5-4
TGTGCCAGCAGCTCGGAAGGGGCAGCCAAAAACATTCAGTACTTC
CASSSEGAAKNIQYF
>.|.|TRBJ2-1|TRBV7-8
TGTGCCAGCAGCACAACTACTAGTCTTATATACAATGAGCAGTTCTTC
CASSTTTSLIYNEQFF
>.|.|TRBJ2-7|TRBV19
TGTGCCAGTAGTATAGACTTTCAGGGAACCTACGAGCAGTACTTC
CASSIDFQGTYEQYF
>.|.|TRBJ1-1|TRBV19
TGTGCCAGTAGTATATGGGGGGGAAACACTGAAGCTTTCTTT
CASSIWGGNTEAFF
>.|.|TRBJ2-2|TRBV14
TGTGCCAGCAGCCAAGATGCAGGGCGGAGCGGGGAGCTGTTTTTT
CASSQDAGRSGELFF
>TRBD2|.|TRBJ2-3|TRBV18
TGTGCCAGCTCACCACCGGAGCGGGGGAGCACAGATACGCAGTATTTT
CASSPPERGSTDTQYF
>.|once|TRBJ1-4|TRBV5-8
TGTGCCAGCAGTCAAGACGGACGCCTGGGGGAAAAACTGTTTTTT
CASSQDGRLGEKLFF
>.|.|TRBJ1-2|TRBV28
TGTGCCAGCAGGACGGCGGCAGCCCTTACTAACTATGGCTACACCTTC
CASRTAAALTNYGYTF
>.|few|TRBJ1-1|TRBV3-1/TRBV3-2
TGTGCCAGCAGCCAAGGCGACGGGTCTGAAGCTTTCTTT
CASSQGDGSEAFF
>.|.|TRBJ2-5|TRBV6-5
TGTGCCAGCAGCGGGGGTAACTTACAAGAGACCCAGTACTTC
CASSGGNLQETQYF
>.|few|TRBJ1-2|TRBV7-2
TGTGCCAGCAGTCGAAGAGGGTATGGCTACACCTTC
CASSRRGYGYTF
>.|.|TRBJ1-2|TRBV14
TGTGCCAGCAGCCAAGAGTTAGGGAATGGCTACACCTTC
CASSQELGNGYTF
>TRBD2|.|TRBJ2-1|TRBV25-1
TGTGCCAGCAGTGGGAAAGGGACTACCAAGCAGTTCTTC
CASSGKGTTKQFF
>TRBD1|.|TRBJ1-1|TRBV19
TGTGCCAGTAGTCCAGGGACAGCTGACAACACTGAAGCTTTCTTT
CASSPGTADNTEAFF
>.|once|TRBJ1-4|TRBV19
TGTGCCAGTAGTATTGGCAACACAGCAACTAATGAAAAACTGTTTTTT
CASSIGNTATNEKLFF
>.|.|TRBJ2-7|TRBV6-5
TGTGCCAGCAGTTTACAGGGCCCTGGGGCCGAGCAGTACTTC
CASSLQGPGAEQYF
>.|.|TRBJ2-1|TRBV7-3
TGTGCCAGCAGCCCCGAGGGCAATGAGCAGTTCTTC
CASSPEGNEQFF
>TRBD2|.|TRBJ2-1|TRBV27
TGTGCCAGCAAAGACTCTAGCGGAACCTACAATGAGCAGTTCTTC
CASKDSSGTYNEQFF
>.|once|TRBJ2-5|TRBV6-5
TGTGCCAGCAGTCTCCGACAGCGAGAGACCCAGTACTTC
CASSLRQRETQYF
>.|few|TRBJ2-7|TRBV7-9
TGTGCCAGCAGCCCCGCAGAATCCTACGAGCAGTACTTC
CASSPAESYEQYF
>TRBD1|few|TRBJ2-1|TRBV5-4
TGTGCCAGCAGCCCTTTCCAGGGGGCGAGGAATGAGCAGTTCTTC
CASSPFQGARNEQFF
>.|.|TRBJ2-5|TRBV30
TGTGCCTGGACCAATGCGGGAATGGAGACCCAGTACTTC
CAWTNAGMETQYF
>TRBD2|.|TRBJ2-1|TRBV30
TGTGCCTGGAGTGTAACCGGACTAGTGATGTTCTTC
CAWSVTGLVMFF
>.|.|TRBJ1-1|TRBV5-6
TGTGCCAGCAGCGCCCTTGGGGGGAGGAACACTGAAGCTTTCTTT
CASSALGGRNTEAFF
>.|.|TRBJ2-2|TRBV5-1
TGCGCCAGCTCCGACTCCGGGGAGCTGTTTTTT
CASSDSGELFF
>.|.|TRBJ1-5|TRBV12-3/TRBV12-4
TGTGCCAGCAGTCAAGGGGATGATCAGCCCCAGCATTTT
CASSQGDDQPQHF
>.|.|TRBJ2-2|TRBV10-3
TGTGCCATCGGAACAGGGAGGTACACCGGGGAGCTGTTTTTT
CAIGTGRYTGELFF
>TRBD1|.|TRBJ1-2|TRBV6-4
TGTGCCAGCAGTGACTCCGGGACAGGGCCTTCCTATGGCTACACCTTC
CASSDSGTGPSYGYTF
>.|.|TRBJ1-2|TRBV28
TGTGCCAGCAGTTTACAGGCAGGGACCTATGGCTACACCTTC
CASSLQAGTYGYTF
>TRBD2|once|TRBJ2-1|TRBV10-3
TGTGCCACCAATAAGGGACTACCATACAATGAGCAGTTCTTC
CATNKGLPYNEQFF
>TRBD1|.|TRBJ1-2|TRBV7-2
TGTGCCAGCAGCTTAGCGATTCAGGGGGATGGCTACACCTTC
CASSLAIQGDGYTF
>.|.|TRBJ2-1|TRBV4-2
TGTGCCAGCAGCCAAGATTCACTAGCCTACAATGAGCAGTTCTTC
CASSQDSLAYNEQFF
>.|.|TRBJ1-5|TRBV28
TGTGCCAGCAGTTTCGGGCCCCAGCATTTT
CASSFGPQHF
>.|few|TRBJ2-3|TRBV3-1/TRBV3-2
TGTGCCAGCAGCCATCCGGCGGCCGAAGCAGATACGCAGTATTTT
CASSHPAAEADTQYF
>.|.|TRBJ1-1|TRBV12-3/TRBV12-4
TGTGCCAGCAGTTTAGGGCGCTCCACTGAAGCTTTCTTT
CASSLGRSTEAFF
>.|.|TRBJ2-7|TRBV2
TGTGCCAGCAGTGAACCCACGGTAACACAGCAGTACTTC
CASSEPTVTQQYF
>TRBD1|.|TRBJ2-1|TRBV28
TGTGCCAGCAGTTGGACAGGGCGCAACAATGAGCAGTTCTTC
CASSWTGRNNEQFF